The 12 T cell receptor beta chains reported below all come from one sample, sequenced in a study of T-cell memory formation after mild COVID-19 (dated by TCRdb to about 2021). Library preparation used 5' RACE. Sequencing used an Illumina NovaSeq 6000. The public reads were quality trimmed at Q25 with fastp and then assembled into clones with MiXCR by TCRdb, keeping productive beta chains. Identical CDR3 proteins give one entry, which carries the most common genes and DNA. The sample yields more than 150,000 distinct CDR3 sequences; 18% were counted once. Under 4.5% of the sample goes to the ten largest clones. The sample taken for sequencing was PBMCs or a T cell subset sorted from them (not recorded which). These receptors were collected from a man aged 18 to 35 who had mild COVID-19 (a few samples of this study predate the infection). The sample titles of this study are shuffled in the database, so cell type and time point are left out; the donor was told from shared clones.

In this sample, this clonotype turned up a few times. This chain joins TRBV4-3 and TRBJ2-1; D gene uncertain. The CDR3 contains 13 residues. Germline CDR1 and CDR2: LGHNA and YSLEER. The ends were cut back, 0 bases at V and 10 bases at J, with 10 bases in the middle. CDR3 residues: CASSQDLVTEQFF. The CDR3 DNA reads as TGCGCCAGCAGCCAAGATCTAGTAACCGAGCAGTTCTTC.

This clonotype was found a few times. The chain has TRBV3-1 and TRBJ1-1; no definite D call. The CDR3 has 13 amino acids. The V end lost 1 base, the J end lost 9 bases, and 12 bases lay between the germline ends. Per the germline V gene, CDR1 is LGHDT and CDR2 is YNNKEL (reference sequence). Written as DNA, the CDR3 is TGTGCCAGCAGCCAAGCACGGACCGGGAAAGCTTTCTTT. Amino acids: CASSQARTGKAFF.

The V gene is TRBV2, the J gene TRBJ2-3, with 8 bases lining up with TRBD2. Germline loops: CDR1 SNHLY, CDR2 FYNNEI. The junction had 6 bases not matched to a gene; V was cut back by 4 bases and J by 3 bases. The CDR3 contains 15 residues. The CDR3: CASSVKRGPTDTQYF. CDR3 nucleotide sequence: TGTGCCAGCAGTGTTAAGCGGGGGCCGACAGATACGCAGTATTTT.

CDR3 sequence (DNA): TGTGCCAGCAGCTTAGGTCGCGGTCCCACAGATACGCAGTATTTT. Translated: CASSLGRGPTDTQYF. V gene TRBV7-2 combines with J gene TRBJ2-3; no clear D gene. The CDR3 contains 15 residues. Trimming pared 1 base from V and 2 bases from J, leaving 10 bases between. Germline loops: CDR1 SGHTA, CDR2 FQGNSA.

In nucleotides, the CDR3 is TGCAGCGCTTTGGACCCATCAGGGGAACCAAATGAGCAGTTCTTC. Its protein product is CSALDPSGEPNEQFF. The gene calls are TRBV29-1 and TRBJ2-1, with a possible D match to TRBD1 (6 bases). V was pared by 7 bases and J by 7 bases, with 23 bases between. This CDR3 region has 15 residues. The germline CDR1 and CDR2 sequences are SQVTM and ANQGSEA.

The rearrangement joins TRBV7-3 to TRBJ1-1, with a possible D match to TRBD1 (6 bases). The CDR3 sequence is 12 residues long. Germline V gives CDR1 SGHTA, CDR2 FQGTGA. V dropped 5 bases and J dropped 8 bases, with 12 bases sitting between them. CDR3 sequence reads: CASSGGGGEAFF. The CDR3 DNA reads TGTGCCAGCAGCGGGGGCGGCGGGGAAGCTTTCTTT.

This clonotype was seen more than once but under ten times. CDR3 coding DNA: TGTGCCAGCAGTCACCTGAACGAGCAGTACTTC. Protein product: CASSHLNEQYF. The V call is TRBV6-6, the J call TRBJ2-7; D not resolved. Trimming removed 5 bases at V and 5 bases at J, with 7 bases between. CDR1 is MNHNY, CDR2 SVGAGI, per germline (reference sequence). The CDR3 loop spans 11 amino acids.

CDR3 bases: TGCGCCAGCAGATTCGCACAGGGGAACGACGAGCAGTACTTC. Protein sequence: CASRFAQGNDEQYF. The chain joins TRBV5-1 to TRBJ2-7; 7 bases map to TRBD1. The J segment lost 5 bases and the V segment lost 5 bases, leaving 10 bases of the junction unmatched. The CDR3 spans 14 residues. Per germline, CDR1 SGHRS and CDR2 YFSETQ.

This clonotype was seen a handful of times. The V gene is TRBV5-1, the J gene TRBJ2-2; 12 bases match TRBD2. V gave up 4 bases and J gave up 3 bases; unmatched junction bases: 4. The length of the CDR3 is 16 residues. Germline loops: CDR1 SGHRS, CDR2 YFSETQ. The chain's CDR3 is CASSPRLAGDTGELFF. The CDR3 DNA reads TGCGCCAGCAGCCCCAGACTAGCGGGGGACACCGGGGAGCTGTTTTTT.

This clonotype was counted between two and nine times. The chain combines TRBV24-1 with TRBJ2-3; TRBD2 is a possible D gene (6 bases). The CDR3 is 16 amino acids. Trimming took 6 bases from V and 3 from J, leaving 18 bases between them. From germline, CDR1 is KGHDR and CDR2 SFDVKD. The CDR3 protein is CATSLRGTPGTDTQYF. In nucleotides, the CDR3 is TGTGCCACCAGTCTTCGGGGGACCCCTGGGACAGATACGCAGTATTTT.

The rearrangement links TRBV5-5 to TRBJ1-1; D is undetermined. The CDR3 contains 12 residues. Trimming stripped 4 bases from V and 5 bases from J, with 9 bases between. The germline gives CDR1 SGHKS, CDR2 YYEKEE (reference sequence). Here the CDR3 reads CASSLSYTEAFF. CDR3 nucleotides: TGTGCCAGCAGCCTAAGTTATACTGAAGCTTTCTTT.

This clonotype came up a few times. The CDR3 DNA follows: TGTGCCAGCAGACTTGGGGGGCTTAGCGGCACCGGGGAGCTGTTTTTT. It codes for CASRLGGLSGTGELFF. The chain couples TRBV6-5 to TRBJ2-2; D is possibly TRBD1 or TRBD2 (6 bases each). V lost 6 bases to trimming and J lost 4 bases, with 18 bases between them. CDR3 size: 16 residues. CDR1 and CDR2 from the germline V gene are MNHEY and SVGAGI.